The rows below give T cell receptor beta chains drawn from one sample of a study of beta chain features in type 1 diabetes. Method: immunoSEQ multiplex PCR; TCRdb's copy keeps in-frame clones and lacks some. The sample shows hundreds of thousands of clones, about 11% of them seen only once. Sequenced sample: naive CD4+ T cells from blood. The receptors come from a man aged 25-45 years with type 1 diabetes. The CDR3 runs from the conserved cysteine through the conserved F or W. The D gene is left open where the match is weak. The size entry is marked missing in some rows and otherwise reads once, few, many or a size class.

size,V,J,D,CDR3,DNA
.,TRBV5-4,TRBJ1-1,TRBD1,CAAGGTGRPMAFF,TGTGCCGCCGGAGGGACAGGGCGCCCCATGGCTTTCTTT
.,TRBV19,TRBJ2-7,TRBD2,CASSTTHLAGRLYEQYF,TGTGCCAGTAGTACGACCCACTTAGCGGGGAGGCTCTACGAGCAGTACTTC
.,TRBV18,TRBJ2-1,.,CASSPGDKREQFF,TGTGCCAGCTCACCGGGAGATAAGCGTGAGCAGTTCTTC
few,TRBV4-2,TRBJ2-7,.,CASSQVKEGDPRRSHEQYF,TGTGCCAGCAGCCAAGTCAAGGAGGGAGACCCCCGACGGTCGCACGAGCAGTACTTC
.,TRBV6-6,TRBJ2-5,TRBD1,CASSPPGQATRRSQYF,TGTGCCAGCAGTCCGCCGGGACAGGCGACGAGGAGGTCCCAGTACTTC
few,TRBV18,TRBJ2-5,TRBD1,CASSPSQGWAETQYF,TGTGCCAGCTCACCCTCACAGGGGTGGGCAGAGACCCAGTACTTC
.,TRBV28,TRBJ2-7,TRBD1,CASSTGGENAEQYF,TGTGCCAGTTCGACAGGGGGCGAGAATGCCGAGCAGTACTTC
few,TRBV6-5,TRBJ2-5,TRBD2,CATLDGGKTQYF,TGTGCCACGCTGGACGGGGGGAAGACCCAGTACTTC
few,TRBV30,TRBJ2-1,.,CAWSVLRGSYNEQFF,TGTGCCTGGAGTGTACTGCGGGGCTCCTACAATGAGCAGTTCTTC
.,TRBV7-9,TRBJ1-2,TRBD1,CASSPGGGNYGYTF,TGTGCCAGCAGCCCAGGGGGTGGTAACTATGGCTACACCTTC
.,TRBV2,TRBJ2-7,TRBD1,CASSRDRDEYEQYF,TGTGCCAGCAGCCGGGACAGGGATGAGTACGAGCAGTACTTC
.,TRBV29-1,TRBJ2-5,TRBD1,CSVGTGAETQYF,TGCAGCGTTGGGACAGGGGCAGAGACCCAGTACTTC
.,TRBV29-1,TRBJ2-2,.,CSVSGTGDLFF,TGCAGCGTGTCCGGGACTGGTGACCTGTTTTTT
few,TRBV28,TRBJ2-2,.,CASRRGGVNTGELFF,TGTGCCAGCAGAAGGGGAGGAGTGAACACCGGGGAGCTGTTTTTT
few,TRBV2,TRBJ1-6,TRBD1,CASSDRGINSPLHF,TGTGCCAGCAGTGACAGGGGGATCAATTCACCCCTCCACTTT
.,TRBV28,TRBJ2-7,.,CASSEATYEQYF,TGTGCCAGCAGTGAGGCAACCTACGAGCAGTACTTC
.,TRBV9,TRBJ1-1,.,CASSSQYLTVSNTEAFF,TGTGCCAGCAGCTCGCAATACCTGACAGTCTCGAACACTGAAGCTTTCTTT
few,TRBV18,TRBJ1-1,TRBD1,CASSRGRGLLVNTEAFF,TGTGCCAGCTCGCGGGGCAGGGGGCTTCTGGTGAACACTGAAGCTTTCTTT
few,TRBV6-6,TRBJ2-7,TRBD1,CASSYPGQGDEQYF,TGTGCCAGCAGTTACCCGGGACAGGGCGACGAGCAGTACTTC
.,TRBV29-1,TRBJ1-1,.,CSVINVTGAFF,TGCAGCGTTATTAACGTTACAGGAGCTTTCTTT
.,TRBV4-3,TRBJ1-6,.,CASSQETGSSYNSPLHF,TGCGCCAGCAGCCAGGAAACAGGGAGCTCCTATAATTCACCCCTCCACTTT
.,TRBV9,TRBJ2-5,.,CASSVGPVKETQYF,TGTGCCAGCAGCGTAGGGCCAGTTAAAGAGACCCAGTACTTC
.,TRBV18,TRBJ1-3,.,CASSAREISGNTIYF,TGTGCCAGCTCTGCCAGGGAAATCTCTGGAAACACCATATATTTT
few,TRBV29-1,TRBJ2-1,.,CSVDTDYNEQFF,TGCAGCGTTGACACAGATTACAATGAGCAGTTCTTC
few,TRBV6-5,TRBJ1-6,TRBD1,CASRWDRGLYSPLHF,TGTGCCAGCAGGTGGGACAGGGGGTTGTATTCACCCCTCCACTTT
few,TRBV5-1,TRBJ1-1,.,CASSLDRPFTEAFF,TGCGCCAGCAGCTTGGACAGGCCCTTCACTGAAGCTTTCTTT
few,TRBV11-2,TRBJ2-1,.,CASSLIVRNEQFF,TGTGCCAGCAGCCTAATTGTCCGGAATGAGCAGTTCTTC
.,TRBV9,TRBJ2-7,.,CASSVSQGEEQYF,TGTGCCAGCAGCGTCTCACAGGGAGAGGAGCAGTACTTC
.,TRBV12-5,TRBJ2-1,TRBD1,CASGFWGRSGQKAYNEQFF,TGTGCTAGTGGTTTTTGGGGACGGTCGGGACAGAAAGCCTACAATGAGCAGTTCTTC
.,TRBV5-1,TRBJ2-1,TRBD1,CASSAGTGVSDEQFF,TGCGCCAGCAGTGCCGGGACAGGGGTATCCGATGAGCAGTTCTTC
few,TRBV5-4,TRBJ2-1,.,CASSPAGFRFYEQFF,TGTGCCAGCAGCCCTGCGGGGTTTCGTTTCTATGAGCAGTTCTTC
.,TRBV19,TRBJ1-5,.,CASKDRDYVGQPQHF,TGTGCCAGTAAAGATCGCGATTATGTCGGTCAGCCCCAGCATTTT